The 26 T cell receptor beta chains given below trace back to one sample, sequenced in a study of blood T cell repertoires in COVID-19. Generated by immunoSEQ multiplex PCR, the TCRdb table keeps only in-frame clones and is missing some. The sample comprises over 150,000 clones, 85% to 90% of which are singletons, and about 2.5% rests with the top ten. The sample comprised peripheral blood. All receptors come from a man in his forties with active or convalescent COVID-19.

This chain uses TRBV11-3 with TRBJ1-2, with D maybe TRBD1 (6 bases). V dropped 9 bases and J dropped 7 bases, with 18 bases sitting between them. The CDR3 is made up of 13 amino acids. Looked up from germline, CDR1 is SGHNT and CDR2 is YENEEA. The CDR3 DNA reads TGTGCCAGGGGACACCATACGGTAGGTGGCTACACCTTC. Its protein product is CARGHHTVGGYTF.

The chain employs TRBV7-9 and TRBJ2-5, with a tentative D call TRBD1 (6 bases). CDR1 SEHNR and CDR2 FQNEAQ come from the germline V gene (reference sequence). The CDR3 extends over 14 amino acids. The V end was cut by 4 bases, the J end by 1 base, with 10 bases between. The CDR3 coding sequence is TGTGCCAGCAGCTACGGGACAACCCAAGAGACCCAGTACTTC. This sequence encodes CASSYGTTQETQYF.

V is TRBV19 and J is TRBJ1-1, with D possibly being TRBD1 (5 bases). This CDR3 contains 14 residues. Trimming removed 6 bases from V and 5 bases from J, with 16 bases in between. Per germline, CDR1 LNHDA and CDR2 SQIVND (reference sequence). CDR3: CASRGLGEVTEAFF. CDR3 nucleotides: TGTGCCAGTAGGGGTTTAGGGGAGGTTACTGAAGCTTTCTTT.

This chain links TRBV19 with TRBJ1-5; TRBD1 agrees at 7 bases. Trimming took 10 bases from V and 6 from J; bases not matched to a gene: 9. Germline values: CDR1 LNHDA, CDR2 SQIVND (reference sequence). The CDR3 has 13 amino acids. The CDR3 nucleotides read TGTGCCATCGCTGACAGGGTTGGTCAGCCCCAGCATTTT. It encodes CAIADRVGQPQHF.

The DNA for the CDR3 is TGCGCCAGCAGCTTGGTTCCTAGCGGGGGGTCTCAAGAGACCCAGTACTTC. Amino acid sequence: CASSLVPSGGSQETQYF. This rearrangement joins TRBV5-1 to TRBJ2-5, with 11 bases that match TRBD2. The CDR3 contains 17 residues. V shed 0 bases and J 2 bases; nucleotides not matched to a gene: 6. Germline V gene sequence: CDR1 SGHRS, CDR2 YFSETQ.

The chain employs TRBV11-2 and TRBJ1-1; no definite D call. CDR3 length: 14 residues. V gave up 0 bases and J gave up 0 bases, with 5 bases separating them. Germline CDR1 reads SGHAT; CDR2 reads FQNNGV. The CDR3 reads CASSLELMNTEAFF. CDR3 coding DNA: TGTGCCAGCAGCTTAGAGCTAATGAACACTGAAGCTTTCTTT.

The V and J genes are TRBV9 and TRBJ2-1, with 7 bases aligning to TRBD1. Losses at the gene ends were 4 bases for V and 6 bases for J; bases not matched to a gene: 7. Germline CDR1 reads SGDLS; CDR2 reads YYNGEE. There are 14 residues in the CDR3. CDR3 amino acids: CASSIQGFGNEQFF. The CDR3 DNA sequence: TGTGCCAGCAGCATACAGGGGTTCGGCAATGAGCAGTTCTTC.

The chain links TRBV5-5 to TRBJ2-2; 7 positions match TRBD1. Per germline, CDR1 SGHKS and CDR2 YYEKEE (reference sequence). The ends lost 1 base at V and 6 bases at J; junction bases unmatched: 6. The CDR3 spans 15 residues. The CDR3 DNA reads TGTGCCAGCAGCTTGTTGACAGGGTTCTCCGGGGAGCTGTTTTTT. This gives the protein CASSLLTGFSGELFF.

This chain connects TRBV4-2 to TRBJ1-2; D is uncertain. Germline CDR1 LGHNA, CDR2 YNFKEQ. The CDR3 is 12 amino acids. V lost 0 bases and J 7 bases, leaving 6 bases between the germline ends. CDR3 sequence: CASSQDLGGYTF. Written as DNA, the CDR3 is TGTGCCAGCAGCCAAGATCTAGGTGGCTACACCTTC.

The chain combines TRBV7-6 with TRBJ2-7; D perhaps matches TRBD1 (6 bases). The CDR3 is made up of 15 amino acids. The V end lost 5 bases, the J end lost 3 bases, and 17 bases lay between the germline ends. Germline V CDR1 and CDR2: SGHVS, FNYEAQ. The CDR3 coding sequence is TGTGCCAGCAGCCTCCTCTCCGCAGGGGACTACGAGCAGTACTTC. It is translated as CASSLLSAGDYEQYF.

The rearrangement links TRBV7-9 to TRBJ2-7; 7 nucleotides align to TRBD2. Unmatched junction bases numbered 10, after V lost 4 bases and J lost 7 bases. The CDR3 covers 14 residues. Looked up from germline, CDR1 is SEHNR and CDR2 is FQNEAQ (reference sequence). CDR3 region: CASSSTAGVSEQYF. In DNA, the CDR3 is TGTGCCAGCAGCTCAACGGCGGGGGTTAGTGAGCAGTACTTC.

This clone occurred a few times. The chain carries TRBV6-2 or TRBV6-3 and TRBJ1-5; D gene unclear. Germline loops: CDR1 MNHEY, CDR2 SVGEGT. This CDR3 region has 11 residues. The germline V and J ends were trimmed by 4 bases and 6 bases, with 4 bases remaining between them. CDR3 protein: CASSSSQPQHF. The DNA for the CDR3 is TGTGCCAGCAGTTCGAGTCAGCCCCAGCATTTT.

The DNA of the CDR3 is TGCAGCGTTCTAGAAAGTGCCAACGAGCAGTACTTC. It encodes CSVLESANEQYF. The rearrangement joins TRBV29-1 to TRBJ2-7; no definite D call. This CDR3 is 12 amino acids long. With 5 bases removed from V and 5 bases from J, the gap between germline ends came to 13 bases. Germline V CDR1 and CDR2: SQVTM, ANQGSEA.

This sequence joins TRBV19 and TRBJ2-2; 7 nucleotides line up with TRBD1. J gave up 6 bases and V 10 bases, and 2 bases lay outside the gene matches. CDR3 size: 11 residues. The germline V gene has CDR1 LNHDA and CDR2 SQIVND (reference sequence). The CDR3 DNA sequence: TGTGCCACTGACAGGGCCGGGGAGCTGTTTTTT. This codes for CATDRAGELFF.

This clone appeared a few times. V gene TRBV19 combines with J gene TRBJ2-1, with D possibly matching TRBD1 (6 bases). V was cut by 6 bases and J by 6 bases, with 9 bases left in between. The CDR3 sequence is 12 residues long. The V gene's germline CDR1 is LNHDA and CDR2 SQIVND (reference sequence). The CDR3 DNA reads TGTGCCAGTAGCCTGGGGGCCAATGAGCAGTTCTTC. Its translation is CASSLGANEQFF.

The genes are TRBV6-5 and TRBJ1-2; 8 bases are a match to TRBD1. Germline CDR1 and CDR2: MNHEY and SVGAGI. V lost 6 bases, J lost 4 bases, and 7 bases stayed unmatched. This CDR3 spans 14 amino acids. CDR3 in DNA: TGTGCCAGCAGCGCGGACAGGGCGGCCTATGGCTACACCTTC. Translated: CASSADRAAYGYTF.

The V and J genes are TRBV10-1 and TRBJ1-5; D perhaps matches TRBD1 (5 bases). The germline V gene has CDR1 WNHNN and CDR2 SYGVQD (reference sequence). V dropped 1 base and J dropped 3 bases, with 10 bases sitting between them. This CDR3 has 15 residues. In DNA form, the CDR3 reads TGCGCCAGCAGTGAGTGGGGGGAGTACAATCAGCCCCAGCATTTT. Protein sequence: CASSEWGEYNQPQHF.

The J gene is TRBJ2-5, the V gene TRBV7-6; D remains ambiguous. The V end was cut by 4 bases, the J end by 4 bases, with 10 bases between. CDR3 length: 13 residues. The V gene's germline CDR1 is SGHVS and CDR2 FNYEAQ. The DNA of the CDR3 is TGTGCCAGCAGCTCATCGGGTAGAGAGACCCAGTACTTC. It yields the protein CASSSSGRETQYF. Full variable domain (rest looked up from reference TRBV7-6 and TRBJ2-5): GAGVSQSPRYKVTKRGQDVALRCDPISGHVSLYWYRQALGQGPEFLTYFNYEAQQDKSGLPNDRFSAERPEGSISTLTIQRTEQRDSAMYRCASSSSGRETQYFGPGTRLLVL.

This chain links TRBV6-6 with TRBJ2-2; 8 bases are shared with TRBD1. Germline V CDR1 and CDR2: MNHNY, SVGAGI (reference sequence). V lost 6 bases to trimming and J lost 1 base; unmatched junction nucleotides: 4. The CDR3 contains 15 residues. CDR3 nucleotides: TGTGCCAGCAGACCCGGACAGGGGAACACCGGGGAGCTGTTTTTT. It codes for CASRPGQGNTGELFF.

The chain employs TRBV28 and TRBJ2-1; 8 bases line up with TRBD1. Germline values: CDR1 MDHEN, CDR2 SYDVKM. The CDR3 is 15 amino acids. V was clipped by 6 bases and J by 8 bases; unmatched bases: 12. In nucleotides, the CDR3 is TGTGCCAGCAGCCCCCAGGGGGCGCGGAGCGATGAGCAGTTCTTC. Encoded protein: CASSPQGARSDEQFF. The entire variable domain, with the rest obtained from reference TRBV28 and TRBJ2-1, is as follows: DVKVTQSSRYLVKRTGEKVFLECVQDMDHENMFWYRQDPGLGLRLIYFSYDVKMKEKGDIPEGYSVSREKKERFSLILESASTNQTSMYLCASSPQGARSDEQFFGPGTRLTVL.

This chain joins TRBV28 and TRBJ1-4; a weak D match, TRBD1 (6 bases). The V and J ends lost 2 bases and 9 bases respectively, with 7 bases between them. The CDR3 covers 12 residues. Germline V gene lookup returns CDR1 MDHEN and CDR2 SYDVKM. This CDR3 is CASSLQGQKLFF. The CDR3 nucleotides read TGTGCCAGCAGTTTACAGGGGCAAAAACTGTTTTTT.

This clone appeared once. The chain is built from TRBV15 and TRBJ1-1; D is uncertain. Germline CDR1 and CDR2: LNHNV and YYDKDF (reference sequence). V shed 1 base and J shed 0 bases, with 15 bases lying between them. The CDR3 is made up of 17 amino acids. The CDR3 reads CATSRGGSAYLNTEAFF. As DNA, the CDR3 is TGTGCCACCAGCAGAGGCGGTTCGGCGTATCTGAACACTGAAGCTTTCTTT.

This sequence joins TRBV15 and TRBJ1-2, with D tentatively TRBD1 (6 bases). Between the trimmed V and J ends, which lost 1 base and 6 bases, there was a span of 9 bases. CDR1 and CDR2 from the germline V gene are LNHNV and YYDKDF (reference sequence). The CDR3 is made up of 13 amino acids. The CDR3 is CATSRGGGDGYTF. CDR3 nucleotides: TGTGCCACCAGCAGAGGAGGGGGAGATGGCTACACCTTC.

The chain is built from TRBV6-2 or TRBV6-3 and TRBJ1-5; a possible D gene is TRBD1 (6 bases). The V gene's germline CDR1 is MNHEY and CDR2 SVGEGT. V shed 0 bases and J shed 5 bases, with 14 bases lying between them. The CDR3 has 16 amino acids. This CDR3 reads CASSYSGYREYQPQHF. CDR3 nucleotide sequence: TGTGCCAGCAGTTACTCTGGCTACAGGGAATATCAGCCCCAGCATTTT.

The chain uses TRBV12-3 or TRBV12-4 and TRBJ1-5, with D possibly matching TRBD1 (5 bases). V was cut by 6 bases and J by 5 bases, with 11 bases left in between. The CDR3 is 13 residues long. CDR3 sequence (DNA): TGTGCCAGCAGCCCGACAGAGGATCAGCCCCAGCATTTT. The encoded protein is CASSPTEDQPQHF.

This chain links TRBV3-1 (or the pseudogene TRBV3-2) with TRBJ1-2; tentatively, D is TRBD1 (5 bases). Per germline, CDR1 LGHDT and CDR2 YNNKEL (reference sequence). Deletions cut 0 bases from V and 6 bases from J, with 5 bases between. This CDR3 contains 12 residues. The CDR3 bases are TGTGCCAGCAGCCAAGAAGGGGATGGCTACACCTTC. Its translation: CASSQEGDGYTF.